These 28 T cell receptor beta chains came from one sample sequenced in a study of blood T cell repertoires in COVID-19. Some clones are missing from TCRdb's copy, which holds only in-frame ones; the method was immunoSEQ multiplex PCR. The sample records approximately 250,000 clones, around 93% being singletons. The sample consisted of PBMCs or T cells enriched from blood (not recorded which). These receptors all stem from a man in his forties who had been exposed to COVID-19.

The genes are TRBV28 and TRBJ2-7; D is unresolved. The CDR3 sequence is 11 residues long. The germline gives CDR1 MDHEN, CDR2 SYDVKM. The V end was cut by 5 bases, the J end by 5 bases, with 7 bases between. CDR3 residues: CASSQLHEQYF. The CDR3 nucleotides read TGTGCCAGCAGTCAACTCCACGAGCAGTACTTC.

The V call is TRBV7-2, the J call TRBJ2-7; 10 bases agree with TRBD1. After removal of 5 bases from V and 6 bases from J, the junction contained 4 bases not matched to a gene. Looked up from germline, CDR1 is SGHTA and CDR2 is FQGNSA. This CDR3 is built from 13 residues. The CDR3 spells CASSRDRGSEQYF. The CDR3 nucleotides are TGTGCCAGCAGCCGGGACAGGGGATCCGAGCAGTACTTC.

This chain's CDR3 is CASSDSGSSYQPQHF. CDR3 sequence (DNA): TGTGCCAGTAGCGATTCAGGCTCCTCATATCAGCCCCAGCATTTT. The chain links TRBV19 to TRBJ1-5; no firm D call. Between the trimmed V and J ends, which lost 6 bases and 5 bases, there was a span of 17 bases. Germline CDR1 LNHDA, CDR2 SQIVND (reference sequence). This CDR3 has 15 amino acids.

The chain has TRBV24-1 and TRBJ2-7, with D possibly TRBD1 on 6 matching bases. The CDR3 is 15 amino acids. Trimming pared 9 bases from V and 0 bases from J, leaving 17 bases between. Germline loops: CDR1 KGHDR, CDR2 SFDVKD. The CDR3 DNA reads as TGTGCCACCGGTTCACTACAGGGCCTCTCCTACGAGCAGTACTTC. The encoded protein is CATGSLQGLSYEQYF.

The V and J genes are TRBV6-5 and TRBJ1-5, with D uncertain. This CDR3 is 15 amino acids long. Trimming removed 0 bases at V and 3 bases at J, with 9 bases between. Germline CDR1 reads MNHEY; CDR2 reads SVGAGI. The CDR3, as DNA: TGTGCCAGCAGTTACTCCGGGGTTAACAATCAGCCCCAGCATTTT. Encoded protein: CASSYSGVNNQPQHF.

The gene calls are TRBV19 and TRBJ1-2; 7 bases align to TRBD1. CDR1 is LNHDA and CDR2 is SQIVND in the germline V gene (reference sequence). The trim removed 5 bases at V and 8 bases at J, leaving 17 bases unmatched. The CDR3 contains 16 residues. CDR3 DNA sequence: TGTGCCAGTAGTGAGTTACAGGGGCTGCGTTTGGAAGGCTACACCTTC. Its translation is CASSELQGLRLEGYTF.

This clone was recorded only once. V and J are TRBV6-2 or TRBV6-3 and TRBJ2-7, with 13 bases that match TRBD2. The ends lost 5 bases at V and 1 base at J; junction bases unmatched: 2. This CDR3 region has 15 residues. Germline CDR1 reads MNHEY; CDR2 reads SVGEGT. DNA of the CDR3: TGTGCCAGCAGTAGGGGACTAGCGGGATCCTACGAGCAGTACTTC. Translating gives CASSRGLAGSYEQYF.

The chain carries TRBV7-9 and TRBJ1-2; D possibly corresponds to TRBD1 (5 bases). The CDR3 has 16 residues. Trimming shortened V by 2 bases and J by 10 bases, and 23 bases separated the two germline ends. Per germline, CDR1 SEHNR and CDR2 FQNEAQ (reference sequence). The CDR3 DNA sequence: TGTGCCAGCAGCTTAAAACCCGGGACTAACCCTATGGACTACACCTTC. This encodes CASSLKPGTNPMDYTF.

The chain is built from TRBV19 and TRBJ2-5; D is unresolved. Trimming stripped 1 base from V and 0 bases from J, with 6 bases between. The CDR3 has 14 residues. CDR1 is LNHDA and CDR2 is SQIVND in the germline V gene (reference sequence). The CDR3 region has the DNA TGTGCCAGTAGTATAGGCCAGTACCAAGAGACCCAGTACTTC. As protein: CASSIGQYQETQYF.

The chain combines TRBV18 with TRBJ1-2, with 8 bases aligning to TRBD1. V was pared by 1 base and J by 4 bases, with 8 bases of the junction left unmatched. Germline CDR1 KGHSH, CDR2 LQKENI. This CDR3 region has 16 residues. In DNA form, the CDR3 reads TGTGCCAGCTCACCACTTGGACAGGGATTCGTCTATGGCTACACCTTC. Translating gives CASSPLGQGFVYGYTF.

This sequence joins TRBV18 and TRBJ2-7, with 8 bases lining up with TRBD2. Germline lookup yields CDR1 KGHSH and CDR2 LQKENI. The CDR3 is made up of 15 amino acids. V shed 0 bases, J shed 5 bases, and the junction held 6 bases outside the gene matches. CDR3 coding DNA: TGTGCCAGCTCACCACCGGCGGGAGGTGTGAACGAGCAGTACTTC. Translating it yields CASSPPAGGVNEQYF.

J is TRBJ2-7 and V is TRBV28; no clear D. CDR1 and CDR2 (germline): MDHEN, SYDVKM. V was pared by 6 bases and J by 7 bases, with 13 bases between. There are 12 residues in the CDR3. The CDR3 sequence: CASSQVPWEQYF. DNA of the CDR3: TGTGCCAGCAGCCAGGTCCCGTGGGAGCAGTACTTC.

V usage is TRBV27 and J usage is TRBJ1-6; 9 nucleotides agree with TRBD1. Trimming cost V 5 bases and J 7 bases; bases outside gene matches: 3. Germline CDR1 is MNHEY and CDR2 is SMNVEV (reference sequence). CDR3 length: 14 residues. CDR3 region: CASSITGGNSPLHF. Written as DNA, the CDR3 is TGTGCCAGCAGTATAACAGGGGGCAATTCACCCCTCCACTTT.

The V call is TRBV13, the J call TRBJ1-1; D unresolved. Trimming pared 5 bases from V and 3 bases from J, leaving 7 bases between. This CDR3 has 12 residues. Germline V gene lookup returns CDR1 PRHDT and CDR2 FYEKMQ (reference sequence). The CDR3 region has the DNA TGTGCCAGCAGCATCGAGGACACTGAAGCTTTCTTT. Translated: CASSIEDTEAFF.

V is TRBV10-3 and J is TRBJ1-1; 7 bases agree with TRBD1. The CDR3 is 12 residues long. Trimming took 5 bases from V and 4 from J; bases not matched to a gene: 1. CDR1 is ENHRY and CDR2 is SYGVKD in the germline V gene. The CDR3 loop reads CAISRGRTEAFF. As DNA, the CDR3 is TGTGCCATCAGTAGGGGGCGCACTGAAGCTTTCTTT.

This chain links TRBV18 with TRBJ1-1; the D is unclear. Trimming took off 2 bases at V and 9 bases at J, with 10 bases between the two ends. This CDR3 spans 12 amino acids. Germline V gene sequence: CDR1 KGHSH, CDR2 LQKENI. CDR3 loop: CASSPKGAQAFF. Here the CDR3 DNA reads TGTGCCAGCTCACCAAAGGGAGCCCAAGCTTTCTTT.

This chain links TRBV18 with TRBJ2-4, with TRBD2 matching 8 bases. V shed 0 bases, J shed 2 bases, and the junction held 6 bases outside the gene matches. The CDR3 extends over 17 amino acids. The germline CDR1 and CDR2 sequences are KGHSH and LQKENI. Here the CDR3 DNA reads TGTGCCAGCTCACCACCGGCGGGGGGCGCTTCCAAAAACATTCAGTACTTC. This codes for CASSPPAGGASKNIQYF.

CDR3 nucleotides: TGTGCCAGCACCCGACAGGGGGTACGCCAGCCCCAGCATTTT. Protein product: CASTRQGVRQPQHF. The chain joins TRBV7-2 to TRBJ1-5, with 9 bases aligning to TRBD1. The CDR3 extends over 14 amino acids. The V gene end was trimmed by 7 bases and the J gene end by 7 bases; junction bases not matched to a gene: 8. CDR1 is SGHTA and CDR2 is FQGNSA in the germline V gene.

The chain links TRBV30 to TRBJ1-3, with no clear D. Trimming pared 5 bases from V and 0 bases from J, leaving 5 bases between. In germline, CDR1 is GTSNPN, CDR2 SVGIG (reference sequence). The CDR3 runs to 12 residues. The CDR3, as DNA: TGTGCCTGGGAACACTCTGGAAACACCATATATTTT. It codes for CAWEHSGNTIYF.

The rearrangement links TRBV4-3 to TRBJ2-6; 7 nucleotides agree with TRBD1. Germline V gene lookup returns CDR1 LGHNA and CDR2 YSLEER. The CDR3 is 17 amino acids. The V gene end was trimmed by 4 bases and the J gene end by 6 bases; junction bases not matched to a gene: 12. The CDR3 DNA reads as TGCGCCAGCAGCCCTGCAGCGACAGGGACGGAGGCCAACGTCCTGACTTTC. It codes for CASSPAATGTEANVLTF.

The chain couples TRBV20-1 to TRBJ2-3; TRBD2 matches at 9 bases. The germline CDR1 and CDR2 sequences are DFQATT and SNEGSKA (reference sequence). The CDR3 has 15 residues. J lost 1 base, V lost 3 bases, and 5 bases had no gene match. The CDR3 spells CSASSRTSGTDTQYF. Written as DNA, the CDR3 is TGCAGTGCTAGTAGCCGGACTAGCGGCACAGATACGCAGTATTTT.

The table lists this clone with a count of one. A junction end diverges from the germline sequence, so it may reflect a read error. The chain has TRBV23-1 and TRBJ1-2; the match to TRBD1 covers 10 bases. TRBV23-1 carries the ORF label, with uncertain function. The CDR3 has 17 residues. The CDR3 loop is CASTQPRQGTGDYGYTF. The CDR3 DNA reads as TGCGCCAGCACTCAACCGAGACAGGGGACAGGGGACTATGGCTACACCTTC.

The chain recombines TRBV5-6 with TRBJ1-1; tentative D call: TRBD1 (5 bases). CDR1 is SGHDT and CDR2 is YYEEEE in the germline V gene. The length of the CDR3 is 12 residues. The V end was cut by 3 bases, the J end by 7 bases, with 10 bases between. CDR3 residues: CASSSGLNEAFF. CDR3 sequence (DNA): TGTGCCAGCAGCTCAGGGCTGAATGAAGCTTTCTTT.

The V gene is TRBV5-1, the J gene TRBJ1-1, with D unclear. Germline V lookup: CDR1 SGHRS, CDR2 YFSETQ. The V and J ends lost 5 bases and 2 bases respectively, with 13 bases between them. This CDR3 is built from 14 residues. The CDR3 is CASSPGNFNTEAFF. The CDR3 DNA reads TGCGCCAGCAGTCCCGGGAATTTCAACACTGAAGCTTTCTTT. The full variable domain, completed using reference TRBV5-1 and TRBJ1-1, is KAGVTQTPRYLIKTRGQQVTLSCSPISGHRSVSWYQQTPGQGLQFLFEYFSETQRNKGNFPGRFSGRQFSNSRSEMNVSTLELGDSALYLCASSPGNFNTEAFFGQGTRLTVV.

The chain has TRBV27 and TRBJ2-1, with 7 bases identical to TRBD2. The CDR3 is made up of 15 amino acids. The junction had 4 bases not matched to a gene; V was cut back by 3 bases and J by 2 bases. CDR1 is MNHEY, CDR2 SMNVEV, per germline (reference sequence). For the CDR3, the DNA is TGTGCCAGCAGTTTGAGCGGGATACCCTACAATGAGCAGTTCTTC. Translating it yields CASSLSGIPYNEQFF.

The rearrangement links TRBV3-1 (or the pseudogene TRBV3-2) to TRBJ1-2; TRBD1 agrees at 8 bases. This CDR3 contains 13 residues. Germline CDR1 and CDR2: LGHDT and YNNKEL (reference sequence). The V gene end was trimmed by 3 bases and the J gene end by 6 bases; junction bases not matched to a gene: 3. In DNA form, the CDR3 reads TGTGCCAGCAGCCAGCTACAGGGGGATGGCTACACCTTC. Its protein is CASSQLQGDGYTF.

This chain's CDR3 is CASSLSGSGELFF. The CDR3 DNA follows: TGTGCCAGCAGTTTATCAGGGTCCGGGGAGCTGTTTTTT. V and J are TRBV28 and TRBJ2-2, with TRBD1 as a possible D gene (5 bases). Deletions cut 1 base from V and 6 bases from J, with 6 bases between. Germline loops: CDR1 MDHEN, CDR2 SYDVKM. CDR3 size: 13 residues.

V usage is TRBV5-1 and J usage is TRBJ1-2, with D possibly being TRBD1 (6 bases). The CDR3 sequence is 13 residues long. V was trimmed by 0 bases and J by 8 bases, leaving 11 bases between them. Germline values: CDR1 SGHRS, CDR2 YFSETQ. CDR3 amino acids: CASSLDREAGYTF. CDR3 coding DNA: TGCGCCAGCAGCTTGGACAGGGAAGCCGGCTACACCTTC.